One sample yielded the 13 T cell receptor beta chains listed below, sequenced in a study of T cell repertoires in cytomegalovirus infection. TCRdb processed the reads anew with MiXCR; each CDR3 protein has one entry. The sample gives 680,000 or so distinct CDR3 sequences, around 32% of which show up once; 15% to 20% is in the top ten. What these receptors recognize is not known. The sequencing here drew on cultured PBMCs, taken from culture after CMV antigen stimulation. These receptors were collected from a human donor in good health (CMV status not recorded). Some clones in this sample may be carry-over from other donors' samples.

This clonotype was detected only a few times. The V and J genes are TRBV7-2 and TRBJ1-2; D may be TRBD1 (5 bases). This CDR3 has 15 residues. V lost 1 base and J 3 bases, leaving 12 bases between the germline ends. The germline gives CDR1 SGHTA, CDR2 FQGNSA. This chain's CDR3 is CASSLGQDMYYGYTF. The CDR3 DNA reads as TGTGCCAGCAGCTTAGGTCAGGACATGTACTATGGCTACACCTTC.

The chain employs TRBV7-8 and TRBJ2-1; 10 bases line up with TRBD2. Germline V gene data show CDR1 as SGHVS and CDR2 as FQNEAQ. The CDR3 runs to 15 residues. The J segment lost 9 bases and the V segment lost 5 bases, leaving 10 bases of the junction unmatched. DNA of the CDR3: TGTGCCAGCAGCACCGCTAGCGGGAGAGGTCTTGAGCAGTTCTTC. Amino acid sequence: CASSTASGRGLEQFF. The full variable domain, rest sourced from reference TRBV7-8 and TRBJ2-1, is GAGVSQSPRYKVAKRGQDVALRCDPISGHVSLFWYQQALGQGPEFLTYFQNEAQLDKSGLPSDRFFAERPEGSVSTLKIQRTQQEDSAVYLCASSTASGRGLEQFFGPGTRLTVL.

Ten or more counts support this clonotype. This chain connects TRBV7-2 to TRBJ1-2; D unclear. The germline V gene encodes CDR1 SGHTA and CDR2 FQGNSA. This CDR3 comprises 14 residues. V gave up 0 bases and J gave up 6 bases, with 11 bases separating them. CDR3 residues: CASSLAGRLDGYTF. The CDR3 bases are TGTGCCAGCAGCTTAGCAGGTCGGTTGGATGGCTACACCTTC.

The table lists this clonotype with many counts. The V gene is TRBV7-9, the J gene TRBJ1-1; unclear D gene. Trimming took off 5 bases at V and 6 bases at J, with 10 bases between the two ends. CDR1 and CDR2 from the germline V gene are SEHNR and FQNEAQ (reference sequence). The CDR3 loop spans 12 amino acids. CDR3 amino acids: CASSDSEPEAFF. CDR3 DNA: TGTGCCAGCAGCGATTCTGAGCCTGAAGCTTTCTTT.

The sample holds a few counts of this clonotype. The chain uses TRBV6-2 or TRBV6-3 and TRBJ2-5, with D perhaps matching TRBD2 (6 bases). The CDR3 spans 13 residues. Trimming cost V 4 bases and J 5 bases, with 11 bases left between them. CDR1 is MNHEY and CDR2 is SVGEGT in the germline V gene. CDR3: CASSWRVRETQYF. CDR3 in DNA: TGTGCCAGCAGTTGGAGGGTTCGGGAGACCCAGTACTTC.

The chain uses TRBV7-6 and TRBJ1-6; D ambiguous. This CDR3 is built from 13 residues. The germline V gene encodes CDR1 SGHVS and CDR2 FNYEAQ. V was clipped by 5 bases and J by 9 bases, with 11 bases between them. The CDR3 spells CASSPGGRSPLHF. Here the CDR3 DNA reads TGTGCCAGCAGCCCAGGTGGACGTTCACCCCTCCACTTT.

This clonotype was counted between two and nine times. The CDR3 region is CAPRQGRCEQFF. In DNA, the CDR3 is TGTGCCCCGAGACAGGGCCGTTGTGAGCAGTTCTTC. The rearrangement links TRBV12-3 or TRBV12-4 to TRBJ2-1; 7 bases fit TRBD1. The V and J ends lost 11 bases and 9 bases, in that order; junction bases with no gene match: 10. The CDR3 is 12 amino acids.

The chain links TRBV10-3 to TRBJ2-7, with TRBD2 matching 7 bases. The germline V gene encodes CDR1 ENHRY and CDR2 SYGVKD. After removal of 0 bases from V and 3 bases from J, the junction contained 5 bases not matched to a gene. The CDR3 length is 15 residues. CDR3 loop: CAISESGREHYEQYF. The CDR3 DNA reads TGTGCCATCAGTGAGTCAGGGCGGGAGCACTACGAGCAGTACTTC.

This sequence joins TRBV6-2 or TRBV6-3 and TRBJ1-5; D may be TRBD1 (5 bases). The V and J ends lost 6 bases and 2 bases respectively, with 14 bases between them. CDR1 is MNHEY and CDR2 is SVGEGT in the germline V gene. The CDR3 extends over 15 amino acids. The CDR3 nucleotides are TGTGCCAGCAGACTGACCGGAGGGGGCAATCAGCCCCAGCATTTT. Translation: CASRLTGGGNQPQHF.

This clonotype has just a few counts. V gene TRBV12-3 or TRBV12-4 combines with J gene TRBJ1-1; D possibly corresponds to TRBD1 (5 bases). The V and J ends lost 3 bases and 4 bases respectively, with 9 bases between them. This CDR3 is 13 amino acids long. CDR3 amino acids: CASSLLRGTEAFF. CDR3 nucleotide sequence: TGTGCCAGCAGTTTGTTGAGGGGCACTGAAGCTTTCTTT.

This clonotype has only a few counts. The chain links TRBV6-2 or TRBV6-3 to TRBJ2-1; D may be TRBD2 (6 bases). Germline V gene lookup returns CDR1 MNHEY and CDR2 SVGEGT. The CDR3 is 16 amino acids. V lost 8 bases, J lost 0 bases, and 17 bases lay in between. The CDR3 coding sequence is TGTGCCAGCTGCTCGGGAGTCGCAAGCTCCTACAATGAGCAGTTCTTC. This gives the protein CASCSGVASSYNEQFF.

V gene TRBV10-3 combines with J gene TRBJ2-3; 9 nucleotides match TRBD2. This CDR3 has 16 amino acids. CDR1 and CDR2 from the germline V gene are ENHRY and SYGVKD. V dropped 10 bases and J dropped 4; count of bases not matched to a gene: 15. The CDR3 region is CATRRRREGDPDTQYF. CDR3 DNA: TGTGCCACCCGCCGGCGGCGGGAGGGCGACCCAGATACGCAGTATTTT.

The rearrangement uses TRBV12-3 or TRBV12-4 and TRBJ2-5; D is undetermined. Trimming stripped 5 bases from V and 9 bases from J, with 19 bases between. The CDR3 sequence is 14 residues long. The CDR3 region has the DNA TGTGCCAGCAGTCTCGCCTTCACCCCGATGGCCCAGTACTTC. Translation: CASSLAFTPMAQYF.